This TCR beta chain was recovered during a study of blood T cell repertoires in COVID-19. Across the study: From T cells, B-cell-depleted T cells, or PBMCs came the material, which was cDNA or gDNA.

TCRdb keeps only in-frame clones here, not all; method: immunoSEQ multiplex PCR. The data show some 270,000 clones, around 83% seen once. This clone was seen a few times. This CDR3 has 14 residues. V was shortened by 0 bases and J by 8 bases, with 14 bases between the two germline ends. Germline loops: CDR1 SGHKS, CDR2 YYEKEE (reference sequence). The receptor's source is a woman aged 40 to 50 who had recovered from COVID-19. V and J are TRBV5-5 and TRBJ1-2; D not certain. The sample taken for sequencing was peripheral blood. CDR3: CASSLASVGGGYTF. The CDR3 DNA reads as TGTGCCAGCAGCTTGGCCTCTGTTGGCGGAGGCTACACCTTC.